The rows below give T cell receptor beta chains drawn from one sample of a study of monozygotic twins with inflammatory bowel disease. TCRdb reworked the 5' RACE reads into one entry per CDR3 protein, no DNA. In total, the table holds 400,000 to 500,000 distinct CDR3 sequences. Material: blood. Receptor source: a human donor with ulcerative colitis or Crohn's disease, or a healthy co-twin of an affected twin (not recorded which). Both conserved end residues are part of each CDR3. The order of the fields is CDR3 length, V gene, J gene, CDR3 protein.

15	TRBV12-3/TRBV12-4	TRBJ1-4	CASRPARVGNEKLFF
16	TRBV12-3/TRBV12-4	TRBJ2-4	CASSFLGAGGANIQYF
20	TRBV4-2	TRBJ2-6	CASSQEWTKGALTGANVLTF
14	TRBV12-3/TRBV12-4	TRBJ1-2	CASRPTGRDYGYTF
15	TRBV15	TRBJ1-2	CATSYPGSGYYGYTF
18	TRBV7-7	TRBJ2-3	CASSPTTRLAGGTDTQYF
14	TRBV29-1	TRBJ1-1	CSVLSGTMNTEAFF
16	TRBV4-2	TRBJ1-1	CASSHPETGQNTEAFF
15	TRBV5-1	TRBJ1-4	CASSLQGPTNEKLFF
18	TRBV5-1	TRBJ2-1	CASSLFGGRGEGNNEQFF
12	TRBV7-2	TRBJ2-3	CASSLVPDTQYF
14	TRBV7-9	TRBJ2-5	CASSLRREQETQYF
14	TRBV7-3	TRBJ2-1	CASSLNDWPPLQFF
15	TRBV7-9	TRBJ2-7	CASSPSGQAGYEQYF
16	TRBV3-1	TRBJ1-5	CASSQRQGLGNQPQHF
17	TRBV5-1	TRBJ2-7	CASSLGSSGTYSYEQYF
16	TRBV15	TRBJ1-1	CATSRDETGGATEAFF
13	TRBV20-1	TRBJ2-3	CSARSGRQDTQYF
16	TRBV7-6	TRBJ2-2	CASSLALAGSTGELFF
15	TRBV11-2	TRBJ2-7	CASSVQAGALDEQYF
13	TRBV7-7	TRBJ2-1	CASSSGAGNEQFF
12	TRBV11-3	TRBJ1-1	CASSSDSTEAFF
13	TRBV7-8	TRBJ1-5	CASSPIGNQPQHF
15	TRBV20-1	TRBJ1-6	CSAPLGGSGNSPLHF
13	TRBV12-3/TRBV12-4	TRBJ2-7	CASSKTLTYEQYF
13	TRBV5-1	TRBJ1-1	CASRSVGNTEAFF
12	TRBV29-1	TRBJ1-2	CSVEGPMGGYTF
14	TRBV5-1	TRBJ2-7	CASSLAGMDYEQYF
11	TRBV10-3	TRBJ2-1	CAIREIGEQFF
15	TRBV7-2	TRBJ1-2	CASSLTFVGADGYTF
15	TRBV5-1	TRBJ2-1	CASSLVRVAYNEQFF
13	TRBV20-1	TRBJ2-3	CSAPWGPFDTQYF
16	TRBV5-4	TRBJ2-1	CASSLKLLAGSNEQFF
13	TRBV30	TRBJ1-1	CAWRASTGSEAFF
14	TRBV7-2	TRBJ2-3	CASSLWESTDTQYF